These T cell receptor beta chains were read from a single sample in a study of technical replicates of blood from a handful of donors. Data came from immunoSEQ multiplex PCR; TCRdb stores just in-frame clones and leaves some out. The sample contains about 83,000 clones, about 97% of which appear only once. The sample taken for sequencing was T cells isolated from PBMCs. The receptor set was obtained from a human donor in good health. The CDR3 runs from the conserved cysteine through the conserved F or W. Each record gives: J gene, V gene, CDR3 protein.

TRBJ2-1 TRBV7-2 CASSLVGSSYNEQFF
TRBJ1-3 TRBV14 CASSHIYSGNTIYF
TRBJ1-2 TRBV9 CASSDLRGYTF
TRBJ2-7 TRBV14 CASSQEREEGEQYF
TRBJ2-1 TRBV5-1 CASSLPTPGDEQFF
TRBJ1-4 TRBV28 CASSPTGSNEKLFF
TRBJ2-7 TRBV28 CASSLKAGQGGYEQYF
TRBJ1-2 TRBV6-5 CASSRTGGGYTF
TRBJ1-1 TRBV5-1 CASSFGETEAFF
TRBJ2-3 TRBV19 CASSIGGIDTQYF
TRBJ1-1 TRBV19 CASSIQGATEAFF
TRBJ2-2 TRBV9 CASSVGNSGRPGELFF
TRBJ1-5 TRBV19 CAEPQRRGIYNQPQHF
TRBJ1-4 TRBV23-1 CASSLTGVEGLLVKLFF